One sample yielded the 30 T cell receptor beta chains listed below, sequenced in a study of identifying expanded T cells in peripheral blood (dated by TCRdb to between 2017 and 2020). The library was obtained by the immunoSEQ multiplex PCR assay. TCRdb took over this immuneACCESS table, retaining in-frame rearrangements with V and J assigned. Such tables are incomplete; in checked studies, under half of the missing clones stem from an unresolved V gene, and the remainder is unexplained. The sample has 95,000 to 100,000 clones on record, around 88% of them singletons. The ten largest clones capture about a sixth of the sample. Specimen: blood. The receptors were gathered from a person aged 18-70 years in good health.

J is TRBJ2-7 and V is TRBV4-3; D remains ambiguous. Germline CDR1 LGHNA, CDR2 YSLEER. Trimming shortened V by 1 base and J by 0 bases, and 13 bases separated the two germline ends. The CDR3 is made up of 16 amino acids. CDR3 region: CASSQVHTASSYEQYF. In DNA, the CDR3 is TGCGCCAGCAGCCAAGTCCACACTGCAAGCTCCTACGAGCAGTACTTC.

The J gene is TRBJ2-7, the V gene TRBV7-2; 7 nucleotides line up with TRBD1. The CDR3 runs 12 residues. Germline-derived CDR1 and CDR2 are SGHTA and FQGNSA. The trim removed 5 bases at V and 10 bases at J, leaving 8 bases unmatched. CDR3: CASSQRDRSQYF. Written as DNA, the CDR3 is TGTGCCAGCAGCCAAAGGGACAGATCCCAGTACTTC. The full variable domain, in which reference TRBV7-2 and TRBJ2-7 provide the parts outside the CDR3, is GAGVSQSPSNKVTEKGKDVELRCDPISGHTALYWYRQSLGQGLEFLIYFQGNSAPDKSGLPSDRFSAERTGGSVSTLTIQRTQQEDSAVYLCASSQRDRSQYFGPGTRLTVT.

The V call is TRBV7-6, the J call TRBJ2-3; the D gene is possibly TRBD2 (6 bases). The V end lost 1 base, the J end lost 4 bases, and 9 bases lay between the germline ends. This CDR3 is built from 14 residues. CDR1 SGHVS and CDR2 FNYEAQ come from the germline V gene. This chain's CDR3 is CASSLGSGADTQYF. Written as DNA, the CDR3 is TGTGCCAGCAGCTTAGGGTCGGGGGCAGATACGCAGTATTTT.

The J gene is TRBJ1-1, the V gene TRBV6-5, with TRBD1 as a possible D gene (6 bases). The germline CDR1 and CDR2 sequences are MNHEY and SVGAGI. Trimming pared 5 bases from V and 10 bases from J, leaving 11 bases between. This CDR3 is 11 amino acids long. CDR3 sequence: CASSTGTRAFF. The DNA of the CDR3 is TGTGCCAGCAGTACCGGGACAAGAGCTTTCTTT.

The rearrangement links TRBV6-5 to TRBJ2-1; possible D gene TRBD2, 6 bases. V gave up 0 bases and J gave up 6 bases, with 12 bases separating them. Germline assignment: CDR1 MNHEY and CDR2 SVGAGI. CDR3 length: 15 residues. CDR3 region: CASSYSGGDRNEQFF. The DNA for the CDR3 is TGTGCCAGCAGTTACTCGGGCGGGGACCGCAATGAGCAGTTCTTC.

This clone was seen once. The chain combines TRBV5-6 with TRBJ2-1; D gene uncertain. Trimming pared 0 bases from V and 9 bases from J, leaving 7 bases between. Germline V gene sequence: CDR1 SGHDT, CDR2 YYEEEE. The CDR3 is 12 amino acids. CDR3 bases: TGTGCCAGCAGCTTGGGGCCGACTGAGCAGTTCTTC. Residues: CASSLGPTEQFF. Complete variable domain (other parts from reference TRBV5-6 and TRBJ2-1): DAGVTQSPTHLIKTRGQQVTLRCSPKSGHDTVSWYQQALGQGPQFIFQYYEEEERQRGNFPDRFSGHQFPNYSSELNVNALLLGDSALYLCASSLGPTEQFFGPGTRLTVL.

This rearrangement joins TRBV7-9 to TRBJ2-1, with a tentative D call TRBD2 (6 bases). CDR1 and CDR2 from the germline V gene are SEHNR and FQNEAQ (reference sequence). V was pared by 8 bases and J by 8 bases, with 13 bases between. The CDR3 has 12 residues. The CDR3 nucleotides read TGTGCCAGCGGCCTGGGAGGCTATGAGCAGTTCTTC. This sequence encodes CASGLGGYEQFF.

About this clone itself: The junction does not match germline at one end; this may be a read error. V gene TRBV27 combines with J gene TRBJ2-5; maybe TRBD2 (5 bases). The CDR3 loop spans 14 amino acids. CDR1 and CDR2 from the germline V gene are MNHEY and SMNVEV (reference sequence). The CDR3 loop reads CTSAEATYQETQYF. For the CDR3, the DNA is TGTACCAGCGCGGAGGCCACGTACCAAGAGACCCAGTACTTC.

CDR3 bases: TGTGCCTGGAGTCGCGGACAGGGGGACAATCAGCCCCAGCATTTT. Translated: CAWSRGQGDNQPQHF. The chain uses TRBV30 and TRBJ1-5; TRBD1 agrees at 10 bases. CDR1 and CDR2 from the germline V gene are GTSNPN and SVGIG (reference sequence). The V gene end was trimmed by 2 bases and the J gene end by 3 bases; junction bases not matched to a gene: 4. This CDR3 is 15 amino acids long.

The CDR3 region has the DNA TGTGCCAGTAGTCAGGGACAGGGACCCTATGGCTACACCTTC. Encoded protein: CASSQGQGPYGYTF. The rearrangement links TRBV19 to TRBJ1-2, with 9 bases fitting TRBD1. Losses at the gene ends were 5 bases for V and 4 bases for J; bases not matched to a gene: 5. This CDR3 has 14 amino acids. From germline, CDR1 is LNHDA and CDR2 SQIVND (reference sequence).

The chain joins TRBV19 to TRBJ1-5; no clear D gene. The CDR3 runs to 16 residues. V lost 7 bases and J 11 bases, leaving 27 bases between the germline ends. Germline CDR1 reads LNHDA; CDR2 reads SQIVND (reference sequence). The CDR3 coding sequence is TGTGCCAGTAATCATGGGGAGAGCCTTCCTGTGGGAGCCCAGCATTTT. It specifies CASNHGESLPVGAQHF.

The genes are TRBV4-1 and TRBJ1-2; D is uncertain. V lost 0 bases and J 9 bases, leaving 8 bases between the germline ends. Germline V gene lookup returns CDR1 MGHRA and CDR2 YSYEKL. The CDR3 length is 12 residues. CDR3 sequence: CASSQDPDRYTF. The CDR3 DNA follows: TGCGCCAGCAGCCAAGATCCCGATCGCTACACCTTC.

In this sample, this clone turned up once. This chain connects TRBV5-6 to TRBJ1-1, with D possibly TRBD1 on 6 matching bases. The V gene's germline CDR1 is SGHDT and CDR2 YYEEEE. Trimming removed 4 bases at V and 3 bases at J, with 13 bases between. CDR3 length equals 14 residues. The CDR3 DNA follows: TGTGCCAGCAGCCAAATCGACAGGTACACTGAAGCTTTCTTT. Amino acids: CASSQIDRYTEAFF. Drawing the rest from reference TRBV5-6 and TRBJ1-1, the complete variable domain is DAGVTQSPTHLIKTRGQQVTLRCSPKSGHDTVSWYQQALGQGPQFIFQYYEEEERQRGNFPDRFSGHQFPNYSSELNVNALLLGDSALYLCASSQIDRYTEAFFGQGTRLTVV.

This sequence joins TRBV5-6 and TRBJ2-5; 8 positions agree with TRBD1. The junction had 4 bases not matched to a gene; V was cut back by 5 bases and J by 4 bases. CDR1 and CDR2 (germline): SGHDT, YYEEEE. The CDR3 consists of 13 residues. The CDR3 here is CASRDRGGETQYF. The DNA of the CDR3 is TGTGCCAGCAGAGACAGGGGCGGAGAGACCCAGTACTTC.

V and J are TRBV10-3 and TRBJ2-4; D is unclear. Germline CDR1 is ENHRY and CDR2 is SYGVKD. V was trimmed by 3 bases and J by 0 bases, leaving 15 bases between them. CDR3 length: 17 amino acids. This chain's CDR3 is CAISDVGQSVAKNIQYF. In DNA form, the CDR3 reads TGTGCCATCAGTGATGTCGGTCAGTCGGTAGCCAAAAACATTCAGTACTTC.

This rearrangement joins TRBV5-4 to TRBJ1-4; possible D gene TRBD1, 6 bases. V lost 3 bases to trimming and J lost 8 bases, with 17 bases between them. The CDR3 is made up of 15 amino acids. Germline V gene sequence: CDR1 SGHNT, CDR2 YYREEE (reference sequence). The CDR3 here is CASSSSGAQGEKLFF. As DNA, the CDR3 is TGTGCCAGCAGCTCCTCGGGGGCGCAGGGGGAAAAACTGTTTTTT.

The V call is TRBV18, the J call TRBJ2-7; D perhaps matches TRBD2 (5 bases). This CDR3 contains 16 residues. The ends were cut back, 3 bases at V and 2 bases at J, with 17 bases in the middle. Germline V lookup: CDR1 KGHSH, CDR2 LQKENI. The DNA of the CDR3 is TGTGCCAGCTCACCGCGAGACTACTCTTACCCCTACGAGCAGTACTTC. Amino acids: CASSPRDYSYPYEQYF. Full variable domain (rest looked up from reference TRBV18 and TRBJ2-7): NAGVMQNPRHLVRRRGQEARLRCSPMKGHSHVYWYRQLPEEGLKFMVYLQKENIIDESGMPKERFSAEFPKEGPSILRIQQVVRGDSAAYFCASSPRDYSYPYEQYFGPGTRLTVT.

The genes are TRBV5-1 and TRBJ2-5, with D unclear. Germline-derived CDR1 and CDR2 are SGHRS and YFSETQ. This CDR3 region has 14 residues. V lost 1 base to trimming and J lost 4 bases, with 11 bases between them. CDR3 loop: CASSLLGFGETQYF. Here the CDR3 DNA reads TGCGCCAGCAGCTTGTTAGGGTTCGGAGAGACCCAGTACTTC.

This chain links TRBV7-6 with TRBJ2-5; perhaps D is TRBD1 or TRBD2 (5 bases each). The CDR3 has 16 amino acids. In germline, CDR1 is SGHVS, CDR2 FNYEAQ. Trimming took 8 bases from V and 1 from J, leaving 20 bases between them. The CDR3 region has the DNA TGTGCCAGCTCCCCCAGCCTGGGGGACGTCCAAGAGACCCAGTACTTC. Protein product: CASSPSLGDVQETQYF.

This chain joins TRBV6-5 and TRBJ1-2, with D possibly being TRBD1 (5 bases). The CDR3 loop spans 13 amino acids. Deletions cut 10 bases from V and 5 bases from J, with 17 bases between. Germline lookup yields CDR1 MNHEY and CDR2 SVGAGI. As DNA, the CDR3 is TGTGCCACAACCACGGGGGAAGTATATGGCTACACCTTC. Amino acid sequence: CATTTGEVYGYTF.

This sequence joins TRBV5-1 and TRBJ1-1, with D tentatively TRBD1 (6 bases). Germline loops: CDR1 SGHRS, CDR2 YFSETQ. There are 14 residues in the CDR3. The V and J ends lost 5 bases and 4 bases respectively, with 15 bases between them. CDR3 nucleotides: TGCGCCAGCAGAAAGACCCAACAGGGCACTGAAGCTTTCTTT. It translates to CASRKTQQGTEAFF.

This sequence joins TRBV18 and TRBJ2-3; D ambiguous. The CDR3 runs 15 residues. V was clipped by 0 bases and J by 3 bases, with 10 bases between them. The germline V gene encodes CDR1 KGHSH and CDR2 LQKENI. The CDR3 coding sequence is TGTGCCAGCTCACCACCGCGTAGGGATACAGATACGCAGTATTTT. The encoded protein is CASSPPRRDTDTQYF.

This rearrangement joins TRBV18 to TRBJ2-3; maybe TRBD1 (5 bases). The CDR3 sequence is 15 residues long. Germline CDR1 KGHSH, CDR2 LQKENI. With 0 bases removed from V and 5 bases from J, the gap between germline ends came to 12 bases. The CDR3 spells CASSPPARAGDTQYF. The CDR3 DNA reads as TGTGCCAGCTCACCACCGGCCAGGGCAGGAGATACGCAGTATTTT. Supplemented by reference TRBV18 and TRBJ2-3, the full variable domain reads NAGVMQNPRHLVRRRGQEARLRCSPMKGHSHVYWYRQLPEEGLKFMVYLQKENIIDESGMPKERFSAEFPKEGPSILRIQQVVRGDSAAYFCASSPPARAGDTQYFGPGTRLTVL.

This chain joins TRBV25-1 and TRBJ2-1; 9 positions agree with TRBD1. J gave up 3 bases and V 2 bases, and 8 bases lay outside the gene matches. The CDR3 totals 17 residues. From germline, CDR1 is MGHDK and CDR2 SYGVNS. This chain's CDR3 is CASSENRQGGNYNEQFF. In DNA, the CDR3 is TGTGCCAGCAGTGAAAACCGACAGGGGGGCAACTACAATGAGCAGTTCTTC.

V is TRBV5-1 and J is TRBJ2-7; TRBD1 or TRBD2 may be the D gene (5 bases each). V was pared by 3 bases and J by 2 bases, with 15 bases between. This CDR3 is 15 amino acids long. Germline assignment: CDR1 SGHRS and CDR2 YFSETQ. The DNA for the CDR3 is TGCGCCAGCAGCTCCAGTGGGGGAGCTACCTACGAGCAGTACTTC. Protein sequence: CASSSSGGATYEQYF.

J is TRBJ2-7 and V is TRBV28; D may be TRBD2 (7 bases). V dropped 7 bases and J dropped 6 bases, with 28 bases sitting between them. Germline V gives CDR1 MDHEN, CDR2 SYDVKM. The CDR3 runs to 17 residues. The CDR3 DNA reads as TGTGCCAGCATCGCAGCGAAGGGGGGGGAAATTTCGGGCGAGCAGTACTTC. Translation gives CASIAAKGGEISGEQYF.

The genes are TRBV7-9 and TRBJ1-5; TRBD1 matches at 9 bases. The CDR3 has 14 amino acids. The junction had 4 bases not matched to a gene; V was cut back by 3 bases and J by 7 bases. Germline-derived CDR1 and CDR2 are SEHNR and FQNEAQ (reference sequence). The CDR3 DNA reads TGTGCCAGCAGCTTCGGACAGGGGTGGCAGCCCCAGCATTTT. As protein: CASSFGQGWQPQHF. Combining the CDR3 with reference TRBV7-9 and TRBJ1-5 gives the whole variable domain DTGVSQNPRHKITKRGQNVTFRCDPISEHNRLYWYRQTLGQGPEFLTYFQNEAQLEKSRLLSDRFSAERPKGSFSTLEIQRTEQGDSAMYLCASSFGQGWQPQHFGDGTRLSIL.

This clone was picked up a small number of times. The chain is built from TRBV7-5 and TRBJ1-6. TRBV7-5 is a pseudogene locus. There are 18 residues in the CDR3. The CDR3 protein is CARSLITTHRRDNSPLHF. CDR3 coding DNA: TGTGCCAGAAGCTTAATCACGACTCATCGACGAGATAATTCACCCCTCCACTTT.

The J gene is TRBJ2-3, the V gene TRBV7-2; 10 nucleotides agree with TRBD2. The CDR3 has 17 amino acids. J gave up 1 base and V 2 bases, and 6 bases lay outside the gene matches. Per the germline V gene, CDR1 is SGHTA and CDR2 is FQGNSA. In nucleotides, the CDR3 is TGTGCCAGCAGCTTACCCAGCGGGGGGGTAGGCACAGATACGCAGTATTTT. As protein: CASSLPSGGVGTDTQYF.

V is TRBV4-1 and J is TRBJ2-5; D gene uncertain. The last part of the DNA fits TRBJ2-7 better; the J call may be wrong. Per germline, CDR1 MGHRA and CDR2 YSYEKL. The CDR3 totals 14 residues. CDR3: CASSQGDIAHEQYF. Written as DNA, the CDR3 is TGCGCCAGCAGCCAAGGAGATATCGCCCACGAGCAGTACTTC.